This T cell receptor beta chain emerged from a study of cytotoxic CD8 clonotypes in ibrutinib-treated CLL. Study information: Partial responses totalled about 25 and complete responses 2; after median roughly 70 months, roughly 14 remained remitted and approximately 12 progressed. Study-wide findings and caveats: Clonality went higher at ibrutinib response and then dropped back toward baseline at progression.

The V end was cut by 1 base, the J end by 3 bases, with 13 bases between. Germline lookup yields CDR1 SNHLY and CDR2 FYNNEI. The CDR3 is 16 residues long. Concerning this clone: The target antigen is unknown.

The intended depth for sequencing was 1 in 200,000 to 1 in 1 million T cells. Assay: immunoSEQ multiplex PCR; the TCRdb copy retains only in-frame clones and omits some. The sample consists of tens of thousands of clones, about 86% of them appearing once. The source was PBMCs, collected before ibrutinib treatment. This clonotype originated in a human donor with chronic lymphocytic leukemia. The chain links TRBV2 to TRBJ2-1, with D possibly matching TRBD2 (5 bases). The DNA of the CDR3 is TGTGCCAGCAGTGAAGGAGGGAAAAATTACTACAATGAGCAGTTCTTC. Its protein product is CASSEGGKNYYNEQFF.